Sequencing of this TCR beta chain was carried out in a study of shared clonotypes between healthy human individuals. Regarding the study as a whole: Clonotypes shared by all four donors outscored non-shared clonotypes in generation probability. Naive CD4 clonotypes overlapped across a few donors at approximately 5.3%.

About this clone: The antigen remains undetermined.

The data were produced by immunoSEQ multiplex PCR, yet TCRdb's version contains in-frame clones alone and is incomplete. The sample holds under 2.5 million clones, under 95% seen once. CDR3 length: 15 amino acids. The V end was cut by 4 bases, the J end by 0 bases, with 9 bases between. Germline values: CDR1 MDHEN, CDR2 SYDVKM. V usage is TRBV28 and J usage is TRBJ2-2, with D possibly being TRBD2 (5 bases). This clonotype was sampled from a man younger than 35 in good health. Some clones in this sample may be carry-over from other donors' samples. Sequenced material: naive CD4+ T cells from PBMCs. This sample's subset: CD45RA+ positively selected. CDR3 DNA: TGTGCCAGCAGTTCCGGGGTATCGAACACCGGGGAGCTGTTTTTT. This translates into CASSSGVSNTGELFF.